The rows below give T cell receptor beta chains drawn from one sample of a study of blood T cell repertoires in COVID-19. Libraries were prepared by immunoSEQ multiplex PCR; TCRdb keeps only in-frame clonotypes and omits some of them. The sample comprises over 50,000 clones, about nine tenths of which are singletons, and over 7.5% rests with the top ten. Sequenced material: peripheral blood. These receptor sequences come from a man aged 45-65 years with active COVID-19. CDR3s include the opening cysteine and the closing phenylalanine or tryptophan. Each record gives: V gene, CDR3 protein.

TRBV23-1	CASRSYEQYF
TRBV6-5	CASSYTKGEYQETQYF
TRBV24-1	CATSDLYSGAFF
TRBV5-1	CASSPGTANQPQHF
TRBV28	CACAGPNTEAFF
TRBV12-3/TRBV12-4	CASSLAVRETQYF
TRBV6-6	CASSYALGTDTQYF
TRBV3-1/TRBV3-2	CASRSLAGGPGGRGEQYF
TRBV7-9	CASSQGGASYNEQFF
TRBV6-5	CASSQLGRIYGYTF
TRBV30	CAWSVDLAGTTDTQYF
TRBV6-6	CASRPTGNTGELFF
TRBV4-2	CASSQAGGGETQYF
TRBV7-2	CASSPQGFPLQTQYF
TRBV4-2	CASSQDSGTDTQYF